The next 31 T cell receptor beta chains were all read from a single sample in a study of shared clonotypes between healthy human individuals. Produced via immunoSEQ multiplex PCR; TCRdb's table is partial and in-frame only. The data show about 490,000 clones, with approximately 80% seen just once and about 12% held by the top ten. The source material was PBMCs. The source of these receptors is a woman between 40 and 55 years old in good health. Some clones in this sample may be carry-over from other donors' samples.

This chain uses TRBV27 with TRBJ2-5, with a weak D call TRBD1 (5 bases). The germline CDR1 and CDR2 sequences are MNHEY and SMNVEV (reference sequence). Between the trimmed V and J ends, which lost 6 bases and 1 base, there was a span of 6 bases. The CDR3 has 12 residues. CDR3 DNA sequence: TGTGCCAGCAGGGGGCCCCAAGAGACCCAGTACTTC. Translating it yields CASRGPQETQYF.

V usage is TRBV28 and J usage is TRBJ1-1; 9 bases are shared with TRBD1. CDR3 length equals 14 residues. Trimming at V came to 8 bases and at J to 6 bases, leaving 10 bases not matched to a gene. From germline, CDR1 is MDHEN and CDR2 SYDVKM. The CDR3 is CASCPGQGMSEAFF. In DNA, the CDR3 is TGTGCCAGCTGTCCGGGACAGGGAATGTCTGAAGCTTTCTTT.

This rearrangement joins TRBV5-1 to TRBJ1-5; D is perhaps TRBD1 (5 bases). Germline loops: CDR1 SGHRS, CDR2 YFSETQ. The CDR3 has 16 amino acids. V lost 4 bases to trimming and J lost 4 bases, with 18 bases between them. The CDR3 DNA follows: TGCGCCAGCAGCCGTGGGACCGGTGGGGAAAATCAGCCCCAGCATTTT. This encodes CASSRGTGGENQPQHF.

The chain uses TRBV19 and TRBJ2-5, with 14 bases matching TRBD2. The CDR3 covers 18 residues. Germline V lookup: CDR1 LNHDA, CDR2 SQIVND (reference sequence). Trimming cost V 3 bases and J 5 bases; bases outside gene matches: 11. Written as DNA, the CDR3 is TGTGCCAGTAGTATTAATTCTGGACTAGCGGGAGGACTGGAGACCCAGTACTTC. It encodes CASSINSGLAGGLETQYF. The full variable domain, in which reference TRBV19 and TRBJ2-5 provide the parts outside the CDR3, is DGGITQSPKYLFRKEGQNVTLSCEQNLNHDAMYWYRQDPGQGLRLIYYSQIVNDFQKGDIAEGYSVSREKKESFPLTVTSAQKNPTAFYLCASSINSGLAGGLETQYFGPGTRLLVL.

The V call is TRBV2, the J call TRBJ2-6, with D unresolved. Trimming took 1 base from V and 0 from J, leaving 10 bases between them. Germline CDR1 is SNHLY and CDR2 is FYNNEI. This CDR3 spans 17 amino acids. Here the CDR3 DNA reads TGTGCCAGCAGTGAAGAGGCAGGCAGCTCTGGGGCCAACGTCCTGACTTTC. It codes for CASSEEAGSSGANVLTF.

The CDR3: CSANRGGTGNTEAFF. CDR3 coding DNA: TGCAGCGCAAATCGGGGGGGGACAGGGAACACTGAAGCTTTCTTT. The chain links TRBV29-1 to TRBJ1-1, with 8 bases lining up with TRBD1. The junction had 11 bases not matched to a gene; V was cut back by 7 bases and J by 1 base. CDR3 length: 15 amino acids. Germline lookup yields CDR1 SQVTM and CDR2 ANQGSEA.

This clone was picked up one time. This sequence joins TRBV10-3 and TRBJ2-7; D not resolved. The CDR3 contains 16 residues. CDR1 and CDR2 from the germline V gene are ENHRY and SYGVKD. Trimming shortened V by 3 bases and J by 2 bases, and 17 bases separated the two germline ends. In DNA, the CDR3 is TGTGCCATCAGTGACCAAATGACCGCGGCGACCTACGAGCAGTACTTC. As protein: CAISDQMTAATYEQYF.

The gene calls are TRBV7-8 and TRBJ2-1, with D perhaps assigned TRBD1 or TRBD2 (6 bases each). The CDR3 is 18 amino acids. Germline lookup yields CDR1 SGHVS and CDR2 FQNEAQ. Deletions cut 2 bases from V and 5 bases from J, with 22 bases between. CDR3 protein: CASSLRTWGAEINNEQFF. In DNA, the CDR3 is TGTGCCAGCAGCTTAAGGACCTGGGGGGCGGAGATTAACAATGAGCAGTTCTTC.

The J gene is TRBJ2-2, the V gene TRBV5-1; 12 bases agree with TRBD2. Per germline, CDR1 SGHRS and CDR2 YFSETQ. V lost 0 bases, J lost 5 bases, and 5 bases stayed unmatched. This CDR3 is 17 amino acids long. This CDR3 reads CASSLDASGRATGELFF. Written as DNA, the CDR3 is TGCGCCAGCAGCTTGGACGCTAGCGGGAGGGCTACCGGGGAGCTGTTTTTT.

The chain recombines TRBV5-6 with TRBJ1-2, with D tentatively TRBD1 (6 bases). Germline lookup yields CDR1 SGHDT and CDR2 YYEEEE. This CDR3 spans 18 amino acids. V gave up 0 bases and J gave up 0 bases, with 18 bases separating them. CDR3 DNA sequence: TGTGCCAGCAGCTTGGCCGGATATTTGACAGGACCTAACTATGGCTACACCTTC. Residues: CASSLAGYLTGPNYGYTF.

This chain joins TRBV9 and TRBJ2-1, with D unresolved. CDR3 length: 16 residues. V shed 0 bases and J shed 0 bases, with 10 bases lying between them. The germline CDR1 and CDR2 sequences are SGDLS and YYNGEE. The CDR3 sequence is CASSVGLFSSYNEQFF. In nucleotides, the CDR3 is TGTGCCAGCAGCGTAGGGTTGTTCAGCTCCTACAATGAGCAGTTCTTC.

This chain connects TRBV28 to TRBJ2-5; 7 nucleotides align to TRBD2. Germline CDR1 reads MDHEN; CDR2 reads SYDVKM. The CDR3 spans 13 residues. V dropped 4 bases and J dropped 1; count of bases not matched to a gene: 0. The CDR3 protein is CASSSSGQETQYF. For the CDR3, the DNA is TGTGCCAGCAGTTCTAGCGGCCAAGAGACCCAGTACTTC.

The CDR3 is CASNLAGETQYF. As DNA, the CDR3 is TGTGCCAGCAATCTAGCGGGAGAGACCCAGTACTTC. The rearrangement joins TRBV2 to TRBJ2-5; 8 nucleotides agree with TRBD2. V lost 7 bases, J lost 4 bases, and 2 bases stayed unmatched. The CDR3 spans 12 residues. Germline CDR1 reads SNHLY; CDR2 reads FYNNEI.

The chain is built from TRBV18 and TRBJ1-1, with 7 bases matching TRBD1. The V gene's germline CDR1 is KGHSH and CDR2 LQKENI. The CDR3 has 15 amino acids. Trimming took 3 bases from V and 4 from J; bases not matched to a gene: 8. In nucleotides, the CDR3 is TGTGCCAGCTCACCCGTCGGGACAGTACCCACTGAAGCTTTCTTT. The encoded protein is CASSPVGTVPTEAFF.

This sequence joins TRBV2 and TRBJ2-1; D call uncertain. V lost 3 bases to trimming and J lost 4 bases, with 13 bases between them. The CDR3 is made up of 15 amino acids. CDR1 and CDR2 (germline): SNHLY, FYNNEI. The CDR3 DNA reads as TGTGCCAGCAGTGAGGCGAGCGTAAGATACAATGAGCAGTTCTTC. Translation: CASSEASVRYNEQFF.

The CDR3, as DNA: TGCGCCAGCAGCTTGGCGGCTAGGACCGGGGAGCTGTTTTTT. Protein product: CASSLAARTGELFF. The chain is built from TRBV5-1 and TRBJ2-2, with unresolved D. Trimming removed 0 bases at V and 5 bases at J, with 8 bases between. The CDR3 sequence is 14 residues long. Germline CDR1 is SGHRS and CDR2 is YFSETQ. Full variable domain (outside the CDR3, taken from reference TRBV5-1 and TRBJ2-2): KAGVTQTPRYLIKTRGQQVTLSCSPISGHRSVSWYQQTPGQGLQFLFEYFSETQRNKGNFPGRFSGRQFSNSRSEMNVSTLELGDSALYLCASSLAARTGELFFGEGSRLTVL.

This chain joins TRBV28 and TRBJ2-1, with 7 bases matching TRBD1. After removal of 3 bases from V and 5 bases from J, the junction contained 10 bases not matched to a gene. CDR3 length equals 16 residues. The germline gives CDR1 MDHEN, CDR2 SYDVKM. The CDR3 reads CASSFTGDSYNNEQFF. The CDR3 coding sequence is TGTGCCAGCAGTTTCACCGGGGACAGTTATAACAATGAGCAGTTCTTC.

This rearrangement joins TRBV9 to TRBJ1-4; 7 bases map to TRBD1. Trimming at V came to 3 bases and at J to 0 bases, leaving 11 bases not matched to a gene. CDR3 length: 18 amino acids. Looked up from germline, CDR1 is SGDLS and CDR2 is YYNGEE. CDR3 in amino acids: CASSATTGTYSTNEKLFF. The CDR3 region has the DNA TGTGCCAGCAGCGCTACGACAGGGACCTACTCAACTAATGAAAAACTGTTTTTT.

A remark on this clone: This could be a read error, since a much larger clone is one nucleotide away. It is likely a read error, because the conserved phenylalanine at the end of the CDR3 is missing. The chain combines TRBV30 with TRBJ2-7; possibly TRBD2 for D (6 bases). The length of the CDR3 is 13 residues. The V end was cut by 3 bases, the J end by 1 base, with 10 bases between. CDR1 GTSNPN and CDR2 SVGIG come from the germline V gene (reference sequence). The CDR3 here is CAWRARGSYEQYL. CDR3 nucleotide sequence: TGTGCCTGGAGGGCGCGGGGTTCCTACGAGCAGTACCTC.

This clone has only one observation. The chain combines TRBV7-9 with TRBJ2-3; TRBD1 matches 8 bases. V lost 4 bases to trimming and J lost 6 bases; unmatched junction nucleotides: 9. The CDR3 length is 15 residues. Germline V gene data show CDR1 as SEHNR and CDR2 as FQNEAQ (reference sequence). The DNA of the CDR3 is TGTGCCAGCAGCTCACAGGACAGGGATATTGATACGCAGTATTTT. It encodes CASSSQDRDIDTQYF.

The chain couples TRBV6-6 to TRBJ1-5; TRBD1 might be the D (5 bases). Germline loops: CDR1 MNHNY, CDR2 SVGAGI (reference sequence). Trimming removed 7 bases at V and 0 bases at J, with 10 bases between. The CDR3 consists of 14 residues. The CDR3 reads CASNRGNSNQPQHF. As DNA, the CDR3 is TGTGCCAGCAACCGGGGCAATAGCAATCAGCCCCAGCATTTT.

V gene TRBV6-1 combines with J gene TRBJ2-1, with 8 bases matching TRBD2. The length of the CDR3 is 15 residues. Germline V gene data show CDR1 as MNHNS and CDR2 as SASEGT. V lost 8 bases, J lost 1 base, and 7 bases stayed unmatched. CDR3 DNA: TGTGCCAGCGGGGGTCCGGGAGGGTCCTACAATGAGCAGTTCTTC. It yields the protein CASGGPGGSYNEQFF.

J is TRBJ1-5 and V is TRBV7-2, with D unclear. CDR1 is SGHTA, CDR2 FQGNSA, per germline. V lost 5 bases and J lost 0, with 11 bases in between. This CDR3 is 15 amino acids long. The CDR3 DNA reads as TGTGCCAGCAGCCCCTACAGTAATAGCAATCAGCCCCAGCATTTT. Residues: CASSPYSNSNQPQHF.

Comment on this clone: The sample contains more than one DNA sequence encoding this CDR3. This rearrangement joins TRBV11-2 to TRBJ2-5; D is unresolved. The CDR3 runs 15 residues. The V end lost 7 bases, the J end lost 2 bases, and 17 bases lay between the germline ends. Germline V gives CDR1 SGHAT, CDR2 FQNNGV. In DNA, the CDR3 is TGTGCCAGCACCCCGACGGCAAAACAGCAAGAGACCCAGTACTTC. It codes for CASTPTAKQQETQYF.

Comments on this clone: One base away lies a much larger clone, so this may be a sequencing read error. The same CDR3 is also encoded by other DNA sequences in this sample. J is TRBJ2-3 and V is TRBV30; 10 bases align to TRBD1. The V gene end was trimmed by 5 bases and the J gene end by 3 bases; junction bases not matched to a gene: 5. This CDR3 is 14 amino acids long. CDR1 and CDR2 from the germline V gene are GTSNPN and SVGIG (reference sequence). The CDR3 spells CAWGGTGATDTQYF. CDR3 in DNA: TGTGCCTGGGGGGGGACAGGGGCAACAGATACGCAGTATTTT.

V gene TRBV29-1 combines with J gene TRBJ2-7; D gene uncertain. This CDR3 comprises 11 residues. V lost 7 bases to trimming and J lost 2 bases, with 9 bases between them. Germline loops: CDR1 SQVTM, CDR2 ANQGSEA. CDR3 region: CSGATAYEQYF. Written as DNA, the CDR3 is TGCAGCGGCGCGACGGCCTACGAGCAGTACTTC.

The chain joins TRBV4-3 to TRBJ1-1, with 7 bases that match TRBD1. Germline CDR1 and CDR2: LGHNA and YSLEER. The CDR3 sequence is 14 residues long. Germline trimming cut 6 bases from V and 5 bases from J; bases unmatched to any gene: 9. The CDR3 DNA reads as TGCGCCAGCAGTCGACAGGGACGATGGACTGAAGCTTTCTTT. Protein sequence: CASSRQGRWTEAFF.

The V and J genes are TRBV6-5 and TRBJ1-6; no firm D call. CDR1 MNHEY and CDR2 SVGAGI come from the germline V gene. Trimming stripped 0 bases from V and 8 bases from J, with 8 bases between. This CDR3 is built from 14 residues. CDR3 bases: TGTGCCAGCAGTTACTCGAAAAGGGATTCACCCCTCCACTTT. Encoded protein: CASSYSKRDSPLHF.

The genes are TRBV29-1 and TRBJ1-1; D not resolved. The CDR3 covers 14 residues. V lost 1 base and J lost 0, with 9 bases in between. Germline-derived CDR1 and CDR2 are SQVTM and ANQGSEA. CDR3 in amino acids: CSVEAGRMNTEAFF. The CDR3 nucleotides are TGCAGCGTTGAAGCGGGTAGGATGAACACTGAAGCTTTCTTT.

As concerns this clone: The same CDR3 can be traced to other DNA sequences in this sample. The chain links TRBV6-4 to TRBJ2-1, with TRBD1 matching 11 bases. The germline gives CDR1 MRHNA, CDR2 SNTAGT. The J segment lost 7 bases and the V segment lost 0 bases, leaving 2 bases of the junction unmatched. CDR3 length: 15 amino acids. The CDR3 loop reads CASSDSGTGGNEQFF. CDR3 sequence (DNA): TGTGCCAGCAGTGACTCTGGGACAGGGGGTAATGAGCAGTTCTTC.

The chain couples TRBV5-4 to TRBJ1-1; TRBD1 agrees at 8 bases. The CDR3 extends over 17 amino acids. The J segment lost 5 bases and the V segment lost 5 bases, leaving 17 bases of the junction unmatched. The germline V gene has CDR1 SGHNT and CDR2 YYREEE (reference sequence). The CDR3 here is CASSSNRAGGAETEAFF. The CDR3, as DNA: TGTGCCAGCAGTTCAAACCGGGCAGGGGGCGCCGAGACTGAAGCTTTCTTT.